The following is a T cell receptor (beta chain) sequence with its context. What it binds is not known. This entry comes from a study of T-cell memory formation after mild COVID-19. 5'RACE primed from the constant segment yielded TCR alpha and TCR beta cDNA libraries bearing sample barcodes and UMIs. Via MiXCR, TCRdb re-called the 5' RACE reads, giving one row per CDR3 protein. The table includes 100,000 to 150,000 distinct CDR3 sequences, about 15% detected once. Whole-study results and caveats: Clones that shrank (day 15 to 85) were balanced CD4/CD8, whereas later expanders leaned CD4+.

The clonotype comes from a young man who had mild COVID-19 (a few samples of this study predate the infection). Cell type and time point are not known. Sequenced: PBMCs or a T cell subset sorted from them (not recorded which).

For the CDR3, the DNA is TGTGCCAGCAGTTTATTCCGGGGAAACACCATATATTTT. Amino acid sequence: CASSLFRGNTIYF. This chain joins TRBV12-3 or TRBV12-4 and TRBJ1-3; D is unclear. The CDR3 contains 13 residues. The V gene lost 2 bases and the J gene lost 4 bases, with 6 bases spanning the gap.